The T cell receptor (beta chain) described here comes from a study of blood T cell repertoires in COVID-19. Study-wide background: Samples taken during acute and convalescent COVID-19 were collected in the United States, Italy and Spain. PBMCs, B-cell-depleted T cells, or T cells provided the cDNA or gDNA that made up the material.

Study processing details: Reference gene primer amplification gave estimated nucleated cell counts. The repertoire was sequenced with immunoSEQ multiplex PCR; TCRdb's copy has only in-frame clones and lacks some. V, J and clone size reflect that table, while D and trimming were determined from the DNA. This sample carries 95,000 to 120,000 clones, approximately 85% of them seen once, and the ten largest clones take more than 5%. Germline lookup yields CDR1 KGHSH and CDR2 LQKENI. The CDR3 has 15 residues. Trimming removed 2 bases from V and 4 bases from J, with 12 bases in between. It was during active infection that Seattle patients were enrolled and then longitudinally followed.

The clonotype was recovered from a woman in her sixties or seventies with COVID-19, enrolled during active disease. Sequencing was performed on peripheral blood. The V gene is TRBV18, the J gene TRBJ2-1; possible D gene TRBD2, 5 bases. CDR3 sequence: CASSPNGGRYNEQFF. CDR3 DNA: TGTGCCAGCTCACCAAATGGCGGGCGTTACAATGAGCAGTTCTTC.